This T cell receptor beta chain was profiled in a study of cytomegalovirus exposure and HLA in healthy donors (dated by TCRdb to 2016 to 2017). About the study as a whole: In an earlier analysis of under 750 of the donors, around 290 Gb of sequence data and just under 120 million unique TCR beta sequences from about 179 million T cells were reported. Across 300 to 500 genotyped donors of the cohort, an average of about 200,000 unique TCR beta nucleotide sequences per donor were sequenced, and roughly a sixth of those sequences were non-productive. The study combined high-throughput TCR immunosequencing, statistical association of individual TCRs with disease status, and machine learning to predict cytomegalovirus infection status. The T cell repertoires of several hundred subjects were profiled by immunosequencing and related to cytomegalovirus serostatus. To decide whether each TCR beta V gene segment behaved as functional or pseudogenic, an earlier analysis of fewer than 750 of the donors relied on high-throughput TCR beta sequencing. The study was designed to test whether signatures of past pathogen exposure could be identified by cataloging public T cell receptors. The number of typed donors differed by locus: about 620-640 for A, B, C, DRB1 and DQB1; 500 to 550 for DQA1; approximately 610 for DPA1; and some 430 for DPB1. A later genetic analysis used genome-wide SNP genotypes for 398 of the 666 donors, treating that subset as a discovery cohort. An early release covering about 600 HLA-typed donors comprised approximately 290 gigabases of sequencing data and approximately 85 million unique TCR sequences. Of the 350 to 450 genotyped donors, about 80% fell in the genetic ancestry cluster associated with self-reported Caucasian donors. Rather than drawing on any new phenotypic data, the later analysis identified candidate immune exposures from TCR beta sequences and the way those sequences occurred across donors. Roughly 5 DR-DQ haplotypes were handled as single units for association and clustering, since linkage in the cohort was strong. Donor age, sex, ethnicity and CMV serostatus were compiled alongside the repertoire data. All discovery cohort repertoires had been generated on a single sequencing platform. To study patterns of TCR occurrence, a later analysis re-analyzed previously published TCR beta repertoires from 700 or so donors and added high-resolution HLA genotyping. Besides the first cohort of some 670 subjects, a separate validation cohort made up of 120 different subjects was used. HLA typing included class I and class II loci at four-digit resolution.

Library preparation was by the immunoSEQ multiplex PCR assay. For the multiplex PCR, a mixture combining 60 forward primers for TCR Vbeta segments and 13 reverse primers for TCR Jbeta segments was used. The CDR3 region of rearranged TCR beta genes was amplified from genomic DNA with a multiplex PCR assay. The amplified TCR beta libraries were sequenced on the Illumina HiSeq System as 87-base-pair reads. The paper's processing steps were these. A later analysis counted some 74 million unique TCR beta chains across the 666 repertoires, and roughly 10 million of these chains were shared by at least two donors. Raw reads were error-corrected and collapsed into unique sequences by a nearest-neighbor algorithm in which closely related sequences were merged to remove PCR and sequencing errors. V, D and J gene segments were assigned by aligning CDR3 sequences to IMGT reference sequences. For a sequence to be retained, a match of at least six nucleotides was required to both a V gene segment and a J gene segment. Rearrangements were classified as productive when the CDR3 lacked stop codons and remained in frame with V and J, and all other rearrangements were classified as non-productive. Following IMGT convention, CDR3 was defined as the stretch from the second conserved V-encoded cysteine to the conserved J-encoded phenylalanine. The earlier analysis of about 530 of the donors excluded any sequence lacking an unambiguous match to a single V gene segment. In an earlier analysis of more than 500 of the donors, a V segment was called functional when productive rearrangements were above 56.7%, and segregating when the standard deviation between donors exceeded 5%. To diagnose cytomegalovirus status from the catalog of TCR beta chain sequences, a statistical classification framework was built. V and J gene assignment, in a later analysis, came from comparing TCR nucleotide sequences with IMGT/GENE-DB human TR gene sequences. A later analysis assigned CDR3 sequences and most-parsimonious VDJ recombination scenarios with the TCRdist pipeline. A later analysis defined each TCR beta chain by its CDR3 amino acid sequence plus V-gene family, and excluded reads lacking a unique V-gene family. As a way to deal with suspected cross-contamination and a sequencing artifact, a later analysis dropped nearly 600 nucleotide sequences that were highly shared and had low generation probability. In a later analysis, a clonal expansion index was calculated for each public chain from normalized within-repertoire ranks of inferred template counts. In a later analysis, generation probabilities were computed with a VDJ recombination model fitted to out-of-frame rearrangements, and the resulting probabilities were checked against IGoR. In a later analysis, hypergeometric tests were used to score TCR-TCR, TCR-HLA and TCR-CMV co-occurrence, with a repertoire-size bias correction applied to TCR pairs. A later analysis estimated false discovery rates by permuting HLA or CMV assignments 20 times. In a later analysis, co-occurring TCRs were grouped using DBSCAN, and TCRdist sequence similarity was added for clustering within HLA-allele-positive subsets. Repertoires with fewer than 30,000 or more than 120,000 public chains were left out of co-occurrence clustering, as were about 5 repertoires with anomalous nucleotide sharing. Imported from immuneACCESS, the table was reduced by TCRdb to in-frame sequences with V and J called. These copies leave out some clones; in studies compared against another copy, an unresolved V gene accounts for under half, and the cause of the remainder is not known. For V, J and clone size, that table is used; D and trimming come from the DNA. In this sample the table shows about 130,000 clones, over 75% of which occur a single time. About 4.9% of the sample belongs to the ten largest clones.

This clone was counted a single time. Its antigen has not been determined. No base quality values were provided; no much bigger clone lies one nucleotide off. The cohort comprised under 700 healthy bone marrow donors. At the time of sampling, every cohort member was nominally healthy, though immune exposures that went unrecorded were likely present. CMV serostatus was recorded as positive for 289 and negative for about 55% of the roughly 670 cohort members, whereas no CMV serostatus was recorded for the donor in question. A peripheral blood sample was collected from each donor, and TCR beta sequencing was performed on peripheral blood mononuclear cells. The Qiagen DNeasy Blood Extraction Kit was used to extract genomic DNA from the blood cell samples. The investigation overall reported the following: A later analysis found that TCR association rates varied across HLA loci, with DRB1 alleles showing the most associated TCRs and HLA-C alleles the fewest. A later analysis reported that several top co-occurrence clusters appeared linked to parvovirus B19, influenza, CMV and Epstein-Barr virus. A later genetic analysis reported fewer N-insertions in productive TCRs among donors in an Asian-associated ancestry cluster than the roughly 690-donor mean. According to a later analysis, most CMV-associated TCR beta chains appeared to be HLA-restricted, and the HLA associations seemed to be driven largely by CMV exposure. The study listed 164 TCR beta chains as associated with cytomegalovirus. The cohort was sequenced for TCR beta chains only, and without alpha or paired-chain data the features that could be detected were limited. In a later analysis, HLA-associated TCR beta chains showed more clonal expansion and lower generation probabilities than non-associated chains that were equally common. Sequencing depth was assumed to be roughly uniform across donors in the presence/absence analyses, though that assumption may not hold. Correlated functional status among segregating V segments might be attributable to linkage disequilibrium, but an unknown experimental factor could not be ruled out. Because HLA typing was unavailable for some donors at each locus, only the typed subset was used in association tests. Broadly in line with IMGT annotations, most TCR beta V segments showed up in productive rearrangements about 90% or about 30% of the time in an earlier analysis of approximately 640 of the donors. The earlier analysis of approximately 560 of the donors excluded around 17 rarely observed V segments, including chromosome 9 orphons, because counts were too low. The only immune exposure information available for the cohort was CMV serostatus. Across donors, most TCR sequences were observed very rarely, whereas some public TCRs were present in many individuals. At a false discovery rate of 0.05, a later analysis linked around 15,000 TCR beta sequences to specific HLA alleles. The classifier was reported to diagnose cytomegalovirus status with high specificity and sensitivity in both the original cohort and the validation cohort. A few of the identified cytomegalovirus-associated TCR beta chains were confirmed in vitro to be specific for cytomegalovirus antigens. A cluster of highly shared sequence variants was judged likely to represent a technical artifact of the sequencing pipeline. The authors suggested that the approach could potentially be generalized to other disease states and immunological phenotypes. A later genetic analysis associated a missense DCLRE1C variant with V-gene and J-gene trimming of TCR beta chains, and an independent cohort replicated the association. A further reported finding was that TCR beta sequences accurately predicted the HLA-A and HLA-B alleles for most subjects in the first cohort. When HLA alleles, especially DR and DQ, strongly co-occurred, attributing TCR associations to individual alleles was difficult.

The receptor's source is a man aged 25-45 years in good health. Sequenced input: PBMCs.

The sequenced DNA: TGTGCCTGGAGTGTAGGAGCGGGAGCCTTGAATGAGCAGTTCTTC. The translation is CAWSVGAGALNEQFF. The rearranged chain carries TRBV30 and TRBJ2-1; 8 middle bases align to TRBD2. For this chain, trimming is 0 bases at the V end and 7 bases at the J end, and the number of junction bases without a gene match is 8. CDR1 and CDR2, looked up from the germline V gene (reference sequence), are GTSNPN and SVGIG. The CDR3 goes from the cysteine to the phenylalanine over 15 residues. This entry keeps only the CDR3 DNA: 45 bases, framed from base 1.